This TCR beta chain is drawn from a study of blood T cell repertoires in COVID-19. Study overall: T cells, B-cell-depleted T cells, or PBMCs supplied cDNA or gDNA.

Recovered Cohort 3 donors showed two negative PCRs, clearance, or symptom resolution. A note on this clone: A junction end diverges from the germline sequence, so it may reflect a read error.

In the authors' workflow: Amplified reference gene primers provided the basis for estimating nucleated cell counts. Sequencing used immunoSEQ multiplex PCR; TCRdb keeps in-frame clones, though not all of them. For V, J and clone size, that table is used; D and trimming come from the DNA. The table shows around 300,000 clones, with about 87% occurring only once. The sample taken for sequencing was PBMCs or T cells enriched from blood (not recorded which). This clonotype was obtained from a woman between 45 and 60 years old who had recovered from COVID-19.

In DNA, the CDR3 is TGTGCCAGCAGCGTAACCGGGACAGGGCTAGAGACCCAGTACTTC. This codes for CASSVTGTGLETQYF. V usage is TRBV7-3 and J usage is TRBJ2-5; 9 nucleotides agree with TRBD1. Germline V gene lookup returns CDR1 SGHTA and CDR2 FQGTGA. This CDR3 spans 15 amino acids.